The subject of this entry is one T cell receptor (beta chain). The antigen remains undetermined. CDR3 length: 15 residues. Trimming removed 0 bases from V and 3 bases from J, with 12 bases in between. From germline, CDR1 is LGHNA and CDR2 YNFKEQ. This specimen comes from a study of T-cell reconstitution after alpha-beta-depleted transplantation in children. Study outcomes and limitations: High day-60 TCRbeta diversity in some patients came from surviving recipient T cells and thymic progenitors.

Preparation of the TCRbeta library was carried out with unique molecular identifiers. TCRdb redid the calling of the PCR reads with MiXCR, one entry per CDR3 protein. The repertoire consists of 750,000 to 950,000 distinct CDR3 sequences, with about 16% occurring once and the leading ten covering around 4.5%. The source is a male patient younger than 18 who had a stem cell transplant for acute lymphoblastic leukemia, so the T cells may come from the graft donor. Sample: PBMCs, mostly from graft donor cells, taken 360 days after TCRalphabeta/CD19-depleted stem cell transplant. The rearrangement uses TRBV4-2 and TRBJ2-7, with D uncertain. CDR3 protein: CASSQEGSSYYEQYF. Here the CDR3 DNA reads TGTGCCAGCAGCCAAGAGGGTTCCAGTTACTACGAGCAGTACTTC.